A single sample is the source of the 11 T cell receptor beta chains below, sequenced in a study of cytomegalovirus exposure and HLA in healthy donors (dated by TCRdb to about 2017). The library came from the immunoSEQ multiplex PCR assay. TCRdb provides this immuneACCESS table in a form limited to in-frame rearrangements. Some clones are lacking; in checked studies, under half of them reflect an unresolved V gene, and why the rest are absent is not known. In this sample the table shows 150,000 to 200,000 clones, 80% to 85% of which occur a single time. 2.5% to 3% of the sample is taken by the ten largest. The sample comprised PBMCs. These receptors originate from a woman younger than 35 in good health and CMV-seropositive.

The V call is TRBV9, the J call TRBJ2-1, with D perhaps matching TRBD1 (6 bases). Per germline, CDR1 SGDLS and CDR2 YYNGEE. The CDR3 runs to 15 residues. Between the trimmed V and J ends, which lost 4 bases and 2 bases, there was a span of 13 bases. As DNA, the CDR3 is TGTGCCAGCAGCCCGGCAGGGGTGACCTACAATGAGCAGTTCTTC. It is translated as CASSPAGVTYNEQFF.

This chain connects TRBV2 to TRBJ1-1; weak D call: TRBD1 (6 bases). The CDR3 length is 14 residues. Trimming removed 6 bases from V and 0 bases from J, with 11 bases in between. The germline V gene has CDR1 SNHLY and CDR2 FYNNEI. The CDR3 loop is CASSKDSLNTEAFF. CDR3 DNA: TGTGCCAGCAGCAAGGACAGCCTGAACACTGAAGCTTTCTTT.

This rearrangement joins TRBV5-1 to TRBJ1-4; 9 bases are shared with TRBD1. Per germline, CDR1 SGHRS and CDR2 YFSETQ. The ends lost 7 bases at V and 3 bases at J; junction bases unmatched: 7. This CDR3 has 15 residues. CDR3 bases: TGCGCCAGCGGAGACAGGGGGGGACCTAATGAAAAACTGTTTTTT. Protein product: CASGDRGGPNEKLFF.

V is TRBV11-1 and J is TRBJ2-7, with unresolved D. Germline V lookup: CDR1 SGHAT, CDR2 FQDESV (reference sequence). This CDR3 region has 14 residues. The V gene lost 1 base and the J gene lost 4 bases, with 11 bases spanning the gap. This chain's CDR3 is CASSLGWQSYEQYF. The CDR3 DNA follows: TGTGCCAGCAGCTTAGGTTGGCAGTCTTACGAGCAGTACTTC.

The CDR3 is CASSLSASSGVRNIQYF. CDR3 DNA sequence: TGTGCCAGCAGCCTCTCGGCGTCTAGCGGGGTGAGAAACATTCAGTACTTC. The rearrangement joins TRBV7-3 to TRBJ2-4; 9 bases are a match to TRBD2. Trimming at V came to 5 bases and at J to 6 bases, leaving 14 bases not matched to a gene. Germline-derived CDR1 and CDR2 are SGHTA and FQGTGA. This CDR3 has 17 amino acids.

The gene calls are TRBV10-1 and TRBJ2-7; 7 nucleotides align to TRBD1. V was clipped by 10 bases and J by 5 bases; unmatched bases: 11. The germline gives CDR1 WNHNN, CDR2 SYGVQD (reference sequence). CDR3 length: 13 amino acids. The CDR3 DNA sequence: TGCGCCATCAATCCTGACAGGGTCCACGAGCAGTACTTC. This translates into CAINPDRVHEQYF.

Only one count was recorded for this clone. This chain links TRBV7-7 with TRBJ2-7, with D possibly being TRBD2 (5 bases). Germline CDR1 and CDR2: SSHAT and FNYEAQ (reference sequence). The length of the CDR3 is 13 residues. Trimming left V 5 bases short and J 6 bases short, with 14 bases between. CDR3 sequence reads: CASSPTTRGEQYF. CDR3 DNA sequence: TGTGCCAGCAGCCCAACGACCCGGGGCGAGCAGTACTTC.

This clone was counted only a few times. V and J are TRBV27 and TRBJ2-7; 9 bases agree with TRBD1. This CDR3 contains 15 residues. Unmatched junction bases numbered 10, after V lost 5 bases and J lost 5 bases. Germline lookup yields CDR1 MNHEY and CDR2 SMNVEV (reference sequence). This CDR3 is CASSPRAGTGNEQYF. The CDR3 nucleotides read TGTGCCAGCAGTCCCCGGGCCGGGACAGGGAACGAGCAGTACTTC.

CDR3 sequence reads: CASSIPGAYNEQFF. DNA for the CDR3: TGTGCCAGTAGTATCCCGGGGGCCTACAATGAGCAGTTCTTC. The V gene is TRBV19, the J gene TRBJ2-1; possible D gene TRBD2, 6 bases. Trimming removed 3 bases at V and 2 bases at J, with 8 bases between. The CDR3 has 14 residues. Germline-derived CDR1 and CDR2 are LNHDA and SQIVND (reference sequence).

J is TRBJ1-2 and V is TRBV11-3; 8 nucleotides match TRBD1. The CDR3 has 15 residues. V lost 3 bases to trimming and J lost 3 bases; unmatched junction nucleotides: 6. Germline CDR1 SGHNT, CDR2 YENEEA. The CDR3 bases are TGTGCCAGCAGCTTCCCGGGACAGGTTCACTATGGCTACACCTTC. Amino acid sequence: CASSFPGQVHYGYTF.

This chain joins TRBV19 and TRBJ2-7; TRBD1 matches 8 bases. V dropped 9 bases and J dropped 7; count of bases not matched to a gene: 8. The CDR3 is made up of 12 amino acids. Germline lookup yields CDR1 LNHDA and CDR2 SQIVND (reference sequence). CDR3 in DNA: TGTGCCAGCAGGGACAGGATGTCGGAGCAGTACTTC. Amino acid sequence: CASRDRMSEQYF.